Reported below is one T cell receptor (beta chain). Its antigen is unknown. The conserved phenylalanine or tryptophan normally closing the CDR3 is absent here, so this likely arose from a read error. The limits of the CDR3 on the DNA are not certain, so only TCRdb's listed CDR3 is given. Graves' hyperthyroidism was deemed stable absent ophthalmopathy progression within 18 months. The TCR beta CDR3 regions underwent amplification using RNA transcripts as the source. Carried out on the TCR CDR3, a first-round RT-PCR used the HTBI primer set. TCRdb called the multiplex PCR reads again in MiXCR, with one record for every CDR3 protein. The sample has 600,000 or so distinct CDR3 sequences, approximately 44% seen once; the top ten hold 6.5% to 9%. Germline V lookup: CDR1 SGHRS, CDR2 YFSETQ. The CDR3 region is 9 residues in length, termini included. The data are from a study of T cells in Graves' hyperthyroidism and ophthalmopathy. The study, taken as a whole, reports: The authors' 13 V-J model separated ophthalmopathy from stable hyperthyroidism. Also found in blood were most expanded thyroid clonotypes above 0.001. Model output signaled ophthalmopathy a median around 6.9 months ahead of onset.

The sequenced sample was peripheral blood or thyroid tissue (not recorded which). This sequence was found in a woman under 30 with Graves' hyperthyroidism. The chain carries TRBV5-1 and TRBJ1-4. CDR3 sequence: CASSLSGTS.